This passage covers 30 T cell receptor beta chains from one sample sequenced in a study of cytomegalovirus exposure and HLA in healthy donors. The study ran its PCR with 60 Vbeta and 13 Jbeta primers. The assay was immunoSEQ multiplex PCR, and TCRdb's table has in-frame clones only and misses some. The sample has tens of thousands of clones. Sequencing was done on a sample of PBMCs. The receptors stem from a man aged 35 to 55 in good health and CMV-seropositive.

For this clone: Different DNA sequences within this sample yield the same CDR3. The CDR3 loop reads CASTLSSEAFF. The CDR3, as DNA: TGTGCCAGTACCTTGAGTTCTGAAGCTTTCTTT. The chain carries TRBV19 and TRBJ1-1; D unclear. This CDR3 is built from 11 residues. Trimming took 7 bases from V and 6 from J, leaving 9 bases between them. Germline CDR1 is LNHDA and CDR2 is SQIVND (reference sequence).

The chain is built from TRBV2 and TRBJ2-3, with 9 bases matching TRBD2. After removal of 7 bases from V and 4 bases from J, the junction contained 6 bases not matched to a gene. This CDR3 is 14 amino acids long. Germline CDR1 reads SNHLY; CDR2 reads FYNNEI. The CDR3 DNA is TGTGCCAGCACCTTGACTAGCGGCCCAGATACGCAGTATTTT. It codes for CASTLTSGPDTQYF.

V gene TRBV19 combines with J gene TRBJ1-1; D is uncertain. The CDR3 has 14 residues. Trimming removed 3 bases from V and 4 bases from J, with 12 bases in between. Germline V gene sequence: CDR1 LNHDA, CDR2 SQIVND (reference sequence). The CDR3 loop is CASSISEGFTEAFF. The CDR3 DNA reads TGTGCCAGTAGTATCTCGGAGGGTTTCACTGAAGCTTTCTTT. Together with reference TRBV19 and TRBJ1-1, the CDR3 gives the full variable domain: DGGITQSPKYLFRKEGQNVTLSCEQNLNHDAMYWYRQDPGQGLRLIYYSQIVNDFQKGDIAEGYSVSREKKESFPLTVTSAQKNPTAFYLCASSISEGFTEAFFGQGTRLTVV.

The chain uses TRBV7-2 and TRBJ2-1; TRBD1 matches at 10 bases. Germline V lookup: CDR1 SGHTA, CDR2 FQGNSA. The V and J ends lost 3 bases and 6 bases, in that order; junction bases with no gene match: 11. The CDR3 has 17 residues. This CDR3 reads CASSFLPTGGRSNEQFF. CDR3 sequence (DNA): TGTGCCAGCAGCTTTCTACCGACAGGGGGCCGGAGCAATGAGCAGTTCTTC.

The rearrangement joins TRBV6-6 to TRBJ2-7; 8 positions match TRBD1. CDR1 is MNHNY and CDR2 is SVGAGI in the germline V gene (reference sequence). Trimming cost V 2 bases and J 4 bases; bases outside gene matches: 10. The CDR3 sequence is 16 residues long. CDR3 residues: CASSYPPGQGAYEQYF. For the CDR3, the DNA is TGTGCCAGCAGTTACCCGCCGGGGCAGGGGGCATACGAGCAGTACTTC.

The chain couples TRBV30 to TRBJ2-7; 7 positions agree with TRBD1. The CDR3 covers 14 residues. With V trimmed by 2 bases and J by 1 base, 5 bases remained unmatched. CDR1 and CDR2 from the germline V gene are GTSNPN and SVGIG (reference sequence). The CDR3 DNA reads TGTGCCTGGAGTCTTCCGGGACAGTCCTACGAGCAGTACTTC. It is translated as CAWSLPGQSYEQYF.

The rearrangement uses TRBV15 and TRBJ1-3, with 7 bases identical to TRBD1. V dropped 4 bases and J dropped 0; count of bases not matched to a gene: 3. CDR3 length equals 15 residues. Germline loops: CDR1 LNHNV, CDR2 YYDKDF (reference sequence). The CDR3 sequence is CATSKRQGSGNTIYF. CDR3 DNA sequence: TGTGCCACCAGCAAAAGACAGGGCTCTGGAAACACCATATATTTT. The complete variable domain, with remaining parts taken from reference TRBV15 and TRBJ1-3, reads DAMVIQNPRYQVTQFGKPVTLSCSQTLNHNVMYWYQQKSSQAPKLLFHYYDKDFNNEADTPDNFQSRRPNTSFCFLDIRSPGLGDTAMYLCATSKRQGSGNTIYFGEGSWLTVV.

The V call is TRBV10-3, the J call TRBJ2-7, with TRBD2 matching over 10 bases. Germline V gene sequence: CDR1 ENHRY, CDR2 SYGVKD. CDR3 length: 13 residues. J lost 4 bases, V lost 8 bases, and 5 bases had no gene match. This chain's CDR3 is CAILTSGYYEQYF. The DNA of the CDR3 is TGTGCCATCTTGACTAGCGGGTATTACGAGCAGTACTTC.

The chain combines TRBV19 with TRBJ2-7, with TRBD1 as a possible D gene (6 bases). Between the trimmed V and J ends, which lost 6 bases and 3 bases, there was a span of 12 bases. CDR1 is LNHDA and CDR2 is SQIVND in the germline V gene (reference sequence). This CDR3 is built from 13 residues. CDR3 region: CASRGTKVYEQYF. The CDR3 nucleotides read TGTGCCAGTAGGGGGACAAAGGTCTACGAGCAGTACTTC.

The rearrangement uses TRBV9 and TRBJ2-7, with a weak D call TRBD1 (5 bases). Between the trimmed V and J ends, which lost 0 bases and 7 bases, there was a span of 14 bases. The CDR3 is 14 amino acids. Per the germline V gene, CDR1 is SGDLS and CDR2 is YYNGEE. The CDR3 sequence is CASSVDWGVGEQYF. The CDR3 coding sequence is TGTGCCAGCAGCGTAGACTGGGGCGTAGGAGAGCAGTACTTC.

The chain uses TRBV7-3 and TRBJ2-7; 8 bases match TRBD2. This CDR3 is 15 amino acids long. With 5 bases clipped from V and 3 bases from J, the junction kept 9 bases outside the gene matches. Germline values: CDR1 SGHTA, CDR2 FQGTGA. CDR3 amino acids: CASSLPGLEIYEQYF. Here the CDR3 DNA reads TGTGCCAGCAGCCTGCCGGGACTAGAGATCTACGAGCAGTACTTC.

The V gene is TRBV6-5, the J gene TRBJ1-1; unclear D gene. This CDR3 has 11 amino acids. CDR1 MNHEY and CDR2 SVGAGI come from the germline V gene. Trimming left V 10 bases short and J 5 bases short, with 11 bases between. CDR3 nucleotide sequence: TGTGCCACGAGGGAGCGGACTGAAGCTTTCTTT. It translates to CATRERTEAFF.

The chain carries TRBV6-5 and TRBJ2-7; unclear D gene. The germline gives CDR1 MNHEY, CDR2 SVGAGI. CDR3 length: 13 amino acids. Trimming removed 2 bases at V and 0 bases at J, with 5 bases between. CDR3 sequence (DNA): TGTGCCAGCAGTTACGCGGTCTCCTACGAGCAGTACTTC. It encodes CASSYAVSYEQYF.

The rearrangement joins TRBV5-6 to TRBJ1-2, with TRBD1 matching over 7 bases. The germline CDR1 and CDR2 sequences are SGHDT and YYEEEE. CDR3 length: 15 amino acids. V lost 4 bases and J lost 5; bases outside the gene matches: 11. CDR3 region: CASSVQGGGAYGYTF. The CDR3, as DNA: TGTGCCAGCAGCGTCCAGGGGGGCGGCGCATATGGCTACACCTTC.

The chain carries TRBV11-2 and TRBJ1-1; weak D call: TRBD1 (5 bases). CDR3 size: 14 residues. V was clipped by 5 bases and J by 4 bases, with 14 bases between them. Germline CDR1 is SGHAT and CDR2 is FQNNGV. CDR3 in amino acids: CASSQIYRTTEAFF. The CDR3 bases are TGTGCCAGCAGCCAGATTTACAGGACCACTGAAGCTTTCTTT.

This sequence joins TRBV7-8 and TRBJ1-4; D not resolved. CDR1 SGHVS and CDR2 FQNEAQ come from the germline V gene. Trimming took 5 bases from V and 7 from J, leaving 14 bases between them. The length of the CDR3 is 14 residues. CDR3 loop: CASSVARTLEKLFF. CDR3 bases: TGTGCCAGCAGCGTTGCCAGGACTCTTGAAAAACTGTTTTTT.

The rearrangement uses TRBV11-2 and TRBJ2-5; D is undetermined. Trimming took 4 bases from V and 4 from J, leaving 13 bases between them. This CDR3 has 14 amino acids. Looked up from germline, CDR1 is SGHAT and CDR2 is FQNNGV. The CDR3 region has the DNA TGTGCCAGCAGCTCACAAGCGTTCGGAGAGACCCAGTACTTC. This gives the protein CASSSQAFGETQYF.

The chain is built from TRBV27 and TRBJ2-5; 9 bases map to TRBD1. J lost 5 bases, V lost 4 bases, and 5 bases had no gene match. Germline V gives CDR1 MNHEY, CDR2 SMNVEV (reference sequence). CDR3 length: 14 amino acids. The CDR3 region has the DNA TGTGCCAGCAGTTCCGGACAGGGGACGGAGACCCAGTACTTC. This encodes CASSSGQGTETQYF.

The chain recombines TRBV7-9 with TRBJ2-6; D is uncertain. The CDR3 covers 13 residues. Germline V gene data show CDR1 as SEHNR and CDR2 as FQNEAQ (reference sequence). V was cut by 6 bases and J by 2 bases, with 5 bases left in between. CDR3 region: CASRATGANVLTF. The CDR3 nucleotides read TGTGCCAGCAGGGCCACTGGGGCCAACGTCCTGACTTTC.

V is TRBV11-2 and J is TRBJ1-1; no definite D call. The CDR3 extends over 13 amino acids. Germline values: CDR1 SGHAT, CDR2 FQNNGV. V was pared by 5 bases and J by 5 bases, with 12 bases between. Here the CDR3 DNA reads TGTGCCAGCAGCCAAACCCGGTTAACTGAAGCTTTCTTT. This encodes CASSQTRLTEAFF.

The genes are TRBV5-1 and TRBJ1-1, with 7 bases lining up with TRBD1. Germline loops: CDR1 SGHRS, CDR2 YFSETQ. The V gene end was trimmed by 1 base and the J gene end by 3 bases; junction bases not matched to a gene: 6. The length of the CDR3 is 15 residues. CDR3 amino acids: CASSLQQQGDTEAFF. The CDR3 region has the DNA TGCGCCAGCAGCTTGCAACAGCAGGGGGACACTGAAGCTTTCTTT.

V usage is TRBV15 and J usage is TRBJ2-1; 10 bases map to TRBD2. The CDR3 contains 17 residues. The germline V gene has CDR1 LNHNV and CDR2 YYDKDF (reference sequence). The V gene end was trimmed by 1 base and the J gene end by 8 bases; junction bases not matched to a gene: 11. As DNA, the CDR3 is TGTGCCACCAGCAGAGCCCCTTCTAGCGGGGGCAGGGATGAGCAGTTCTTC. Translated: CATSRAPSSGGRDEQFF.

This rearrangement joins TRBV7-2 to TRBJ2-7; TRBD1 matches 8 bases. Germline V CDR1 and CDR2: SGHTA, FQGNSA. V shed 3 bases and J 7 bases; nucleotides not matched to a gene: 8. The CDR3 extends over 14 amino acids. CDR3 region: CASSFGQGRMEQYF. The DNA for the CDR3 is TGTGCCAGCAGCTTCGGACAGGGAAGGATGGAGCAGTACTTC.

CDR3 protein: CASSIDIAGAYNEQFF. The CDR3 DNA follows: TGTGCCAGTAGTATAGATATAGCGGGGGCCTACAATGAGCAGTTCTTC. The rearrangement joins TRBV19 to TRBJ2-1, with TRBD2 matching 9 bases. Germline CDR1 is LNHDA and CDR2 is SQIVND (reference sequence). V was pared by 0 bases and J by 2 bases, with 2 bases of the junction left unmatched. This CDR3 comprises 16 residues.

The rearrangement uses TRBV11-2 and TRBJ1-4; D remains unclear. This CDR3 region has 16 residues. Germline V gives CDR1 SGHAT, CDR2 FQNNGV. Trimming removed 5 bases from V and 4 bases from J, with 17 bases in between. CDR3 nucleotides: TGTGCCAGCAGCCCGAGAAACCGAACCTATAATGAAAAACTGTTTTTT. Its protein is CASSPRNRTYNEKLFF.

The V call is TRBV7-9, the J call TRBJ2-1; TRBD1 aligns across 9 bases. Germline CDR1 reads SEHNR; CDR2 reads FQNEAQ (reference sequence). The CDR3 loop spans 15 amino acids. The V gene end was trimmed by 4 bases and the J gene end by 7 bases; junction bases not matched to a gene: 8. The CDR3: CASSSTGGVPNEQFF. CDR3 in DNA: TGTGCCAGCAGCTCGACAGGGGGGGTACCGAATGAGCAGTTCTTC.

V is TRBV6-5 and J is TRBJ2-7; TRBD1 might be the D (6 bases). There are 11 residues in the CDR3. Deletions cut 9 bases from V and 3 bases from J, with 9 bases between. CDR1 and CDR2 from the germline V gene are MNHEY and SVGAGI. CDR3 loop: CARGAIYEQYF. The CDR3 region has the DNA TGTGCCAGGGGGGCCATCTACGAGCAGTACTTC.

V gene TRBV5-6 combines with J gene TRBJ2-1, with TRBD2 matching over 9 bases. The trim removed 2 bases at V and 5 bases at J, leaving 11 bases unmatched. The CDR3 is 17 residues long. Per germline, CDR1 SGHDT and CDR2 YYEEEE. The CDR3 reads CASSFGASGNVDNEQFF. CDR3 bases: TGTGCCAGCAGCTTCGGGGCTAGCGGGAATGTCGACAATGAGCAGTTCTTC.

The chain carries TRBV18 and TRBJ1-2, with 9 bases fitting TRBD1. CDR3 size: 13 residues. Germline CDR1 KGHSH, CDR2 LQKENI. The ends lost 3 bases at V and 6 bases at J; junction bases unmatched: 2. The chain's CDR3 is CASSPRQGDGYTF. The CDR3 DNA sequence: TGTGCCAGCTCACCGCGACAGGGGGATGGCTACACCTTC.

The gene calls are TRBV6-5 and TRBJ2-5; a possible D gene is TRBD1 (6 bases). Germline V gives CDR1 MNHEY, CDR2 SVGAGI. V was pared by 0 bases and J by 1 base, with 9 bases between. This CDR3 region has 15 residues. CDR3 DNA sequence: TGTGCCAGCAGTTACTCTGGACAGCTCCAAGAGACCCAGTACTTC. As protein: CASSYSGQLQETQYF.